These 29 T cell receptor beta chains share one sample of origin, sequenced in a study of identical twins. TCRdb reanalysed the 5' RACE reads using MiXCR and keeps one entry per CDR3 protein. The table has 100,000 to 110,000 distinct CDR3 sequences, under 7% seen once. Sequenced material: memory T cells sorted from blood. The receptors shown here come from a woman between 50 and 59 years old in good health.

This clonotype has a count of ten or more. The gene calls are TRBV9 and TRBJ2-3; 11 bases fit TRBD2. The J segment lost 1 base and the V segment lost 3 bases, leaving 13 bases of the junction unmatched. Germline CDR1 reads SGDLS; CDR2 reads YYNGEE. The CDR3 runs to 19 residues. CDR3: CASSAPGLADSGGTDTQYF. The CDR3 DNA is TGTGCCAGCAGCGCCCCGGGACTAGCGGACTCTGGGGGCACAGATACGCAGTATTTT.

This chain connects TRBV7-2 to TRBJ2-7, with a weak D call TRBD2 (7 bases). This CDR3 is built from 15 residues. Trimming pared 1 base from V and 4 bases from J, leaving 14 bases between. Germline V gives CDR1 SGHTA, CDR2 FQGNSA. CDR3 protein: CASSLEGGPGYEQYV. The CDR3 DNA reads TGTGCCAGCAGCTTAGAGGGGGGGCCCGGGTACGAGCAGTACGTC.

Ten or more counts support this clonotype. The J gene is TRBJ1-1, the V gene TRBV11-2; D gene uncertain. Germline V gene lookup returns CDR1 SGHAT and CDR2 FQNNGV. Between the trimmed V and J ends, which lost 4 bases and 6 bases, there was a span of 15 bases. The CDR3 extends over 14 amino acids. The CDR3 protein is CASSSNRGRPEAFF. CDR3 sequence (DNA): TGTGCCAGCAGCTCCAACCGGGGTCGGCCTGAAGCTTTCTTT.

This rearrangement joins TRBV11-2 to TRBJ2-7; D tentatively fits TRBD1 or TRBD2 (5 bases each). Germline loops: CDR1 SGHAT, CDR2 FQNNGV. The length of the CDR3 is 14 residues. V lost 5 bases, J lost 6 bases, and 17 bases lay in between. CDR3 bases: TGTGCCAGCAGCCGCTATGGGGGAGCCTCCGAGCAGTACGTC. It codes for CASSRYGGASEQYV.

This clonotype was seen many times. The chain links TRBV12-3 or TRBV12-4 to TRBJ1-2; D remains unclear. This CDR3 region has 14 residues. V lost 7 bases to trimming and J lost 7 bases, with 19 bases between them. As DNA, the CDR3 is TGTGCCAGCACTCGTAGAGCTGGGCGCGGTGGCTACACCTTC. It translates to CASTRRAGRGGYTF.

This clonotype was observed many times. The rearrangement links TRBV10-3 to TRBJ1-2; D is uncertain. The V end was cut by 0 bases, the J end by 6 bases, with 14 bases between. CDR1 and CDR2 from the germline V gene are ENHRY and SYGVKD. The CDR3 is 15 residues long. This chain's CDR3 is CAISESSSGFDGYTF. The CDR3, as DNA: TGTGCCATCAGTGAGTCGTCGTCGGGTTTCGATGGCTACACCTTC.

This clonotype came up many times. The chain is built from TRBV12-3 or TRBV12-4 and TRBJ1-3; 10 bases agree with TRBD1. Losses at the gene ends were 6 bases for V and 3 bases for J; bases not matched to a gene: 8. The CDR3 length is 16 residues. CDR3: CASSETGGAGGNTIYF. CDR3 nucleotide sequence: TGTGCCAGCAGCGAGACAGGGGGCGCGGGTGGAAACACCATATATTTT.

This clonotype was recorded a few times. The V gene is TRBV12-5, the J gene TRBJ2-7, with TRBD1 as a possible D gene (6 bases). The germline V and J ends were trimmed by 0 bases and 1 base, with 22 bases remaining between them. The CDR3 runs to 19 residues. Germline-derived CDR1 and CDR2 are LGHNT and FRNRAP. The CDR3 DNA reads as TGTGCTAGTGGTTTGGTAATGTTGGGGCAGGGGCCCACTTCCTACGAGCAGTACGTC. Encoded protein: CASGLVMLGQGPTSYEQYV.

This clonotype was counted ten times or more. As DNA, the CDR3 is TGTGCCAGCAGTGTAGCGGGAGGAAACAATGAGCAGTTCTTC. Protein sequence: CASSVAGGNNEQFF. V and J are TRBV2 and TRBJ2-1, with 10 bases lining up with TRBD2. The CDR3 runs 14 residues. Germline-derived CDR1 and CDR2 are SNHLY and FYNNEI. With V trimmed by 4 bases and J by 5 bases, 2 bases remained unmatched.

V usage is TRBV11-2 and J usage is TRBJ2-1; D not resolved. The V and J ends lost 5 bases and 9 bases respectively, with 17 bases between them. CDR1 is SGHAT and CDR2 is FQNNGV in the germline V gene. This CDR3 is built from 14 residues. Written as DNA, the CDR3 is TGTGCCAGCAGCCCCCCCTCAGTGGGCAGTGAGCAGTTCTTC. As protein: CASSPPSVGSEQFF. Full variable domain (rest looked up from reference TRBV11-2 and TRBJ2-1): EAGVAQSPRYKIIEKRQSVAFWCNPISGHATLYWYQQILGQGPKLLIQFQNNGVVDDSQLPKDRFSAERLKGVDSTLKIQPAKLEDSAVYLCASSPPSVGSEQFFGPGTRLTVL.

This clonotype has ten or more counts. The chain carries TRBV7-8 and TRBJ2-2, with 14 bases that match TRBD2. Germline CDR1 is SGHVS and CDR2 is FQNEAQ. With 4 bases clipped from V and 5 bases from J, the junction kept 3 bases outside the gene matches. CDR3 length: 16 residues. Here the CDR3 reads CASSSGLAGVTGELFF. In DNA form, the CDR3 reads TGTGCCAGCAGCTCGGGACTAGCGGGAGTGACCGGGGAGCTGTTTTTT.

The sample holds many counts of this clonotype. The chain joins TRBV20-1 to TRBJ2-5; possibly TRBD1 for D (6 bases). The germline V gene has CDR1 DFQATT and CDR2 SNEGSKA (reference sequence). CDR3 size: 14 residues. The V end was cut by 4 bases, the J end by 5 bases, with 17 bases between. The CDR3 loop reads CSATSQGLGETQYF. CDR3 sequence (DNA): TGCAGTGCTACCTCACAGGGTTTGGGGGAGACCCAGTACTTC.

The genes are TRBV9 and TRBJ2-3; D gene uncertain. This CDR3 contains 16 residues. In germline, CDR1 is SGDLS, CDR2 YYNGEE. Trimming shortened V by 0 bases and J by 5 bases, and 16 bases separated the two germline ends. CDR3 coding DNA: TGTGCCAGCAGCGTAGAAGGCGGAACCATCCAAGATACGCAGTATTTT. It encodes CASSVEGGTIQDTQYF.

This clonotype showed up many times. The rearrangement joins TRBV20-1 to TRBJ2-1, with no clear D. The V gene lost 3 bases and the J gene lost 5 bases, with 14 bases spanning the gap. CDR3 length equals 14 residues. Germline V gives CDR1 DFQATT, CDR2 SNEGSKA (reference sequence). The CDR3: CSARGLEAHNEQFF. The CDR3 DNA reads TGCAGTGCTAGGGGTCTAGAGGCCCACAATGAGCAGTTCTTC.

This clonotype was observed at least ten times. This chain links TRBV29-1 with TRBJ1-2, with D maybe TRBD1 (6 bases). The V end was cut by 1 base, the J end by 8 bases, with 20 bases between. The CDR3 contains 15 residues. Germline CDR1 reads SQVTM; CDR2 reads ANQGSEA. The CDR3 DNA reads as TGCAGCGTTGAAGGTGTAGGAGGGGGGTCCGGCGGCTACACCTTC. Translating it yields CSVEGVGGGSGGYTF.

CDR3 protein: CSARGSWEGPGEQYF. The CDR3, as DNA: TGCAGTGCTAGAGGATCATGGGAGGGCCCGGGCGAGCAGTACTTC. The V and J genes are TRBV20-1 and TRBJ2-7; 7 bases line up with TRBD2. The trim removed 1 base at V and 6 bases at J, leaving 12 bases unmatched. The CDR3 runs to 15 residues. Germline lookup yields CDR1 DFQATT and CDR2 SNEGSKA (reference sequence).

This clonotype was counted at least ten times. The rearrangement uses TRBV5-6 and TRBJ2-1, with TRBD2 matching over 9 bases. The ends lost 4 bases at V and 6 bases at J; junction bases unmatched: 5. This CDR3 has 14 amino acids. CDR1 is SGHDT and CDR2 is YYEEEE in the germline V gene. Here the CDR3 DNA reads TGTGCCAGCAGCCGGGGGGGACTAGCCAATGAGCAGTTCTTC. Its protein product is CASSRGGLANEQFF. Based on the CDR3 plus reference TRBV5-6 and TRBJ2-1, the full variable domain is DAGVTQSPTHLIKTRGQQVTLRCSPKSGHDTVSWYQQALGQGPQFIFQYYEEEERQRGNFPDRFSGHQFPNYSSELNVNALLLGDSALYLCASSRGGLANEQFFGPGTRLTVL.

The V gene is TRBV24-1, the J gene TRBJ1-2; D perhaps matches TRBD1 (5 bases). CDR3 length: 14 residues. CDR1 and CDR2 (germline): KGHDR, SFDVKD. V lost 4 bases and J lost 2, with 10 bases in between. DNA of the CDR3: TGTGCCACCAGTGAGCCCAGGGCAAACTATGGCTACACCTTC. This encodes CATSEPRANYGYTF.

This sequence joins TRBV5-5 and TRBJ2-7; D unclear. There are 11 residues in the CDR3. Per the germline V gene, CDR1 is SGHKS and CDR2 is YYEKEE (reference sequence). Trimming shortened V by 2 bases and J by 0 bases, and 0 bases separated the two germline ends. The chain's CDR3 is CASSFSYEQYV. The CDR3 nucleotides are TGTGCCAGCAGCTTCTCCTACGAGCAGTACGTC.

This clonotype was counted ten times or more. The chain employs TRBV7-9 and TRBJ2-3; 9 positions agree with TRBD1. This CDR3 contains 16 residues. V shed 5 bases, J shed 6 bases, and the junction held 12 bases outside the gene matches. Germline CDR1 and CDR2: SEHNR and FQNEAQ (reference sequence). For the CDR3, the DNA is TGTGCCAGCAGCCTAACACAGGGGGCGCTTCAGGATACGCAGTATTTT. As protein: CASSLTQGALQDTQYF.

This clonotype was picked up many times. The chain employs TRBV12-3 or TRBV12-4 and TRBJ2-1; D might be TRBD1 (5 bases). V was clipped by 0 bases and J by 8 bases, with 11 bases between them. CDR3 length equals 14 residues. The chain's CDR3 is CASSLAQGGDEQFF. In DNA, the CDR3 is TGTGCCAGCAGTTTAGCGCAGGGTGGGGATGAGCAGTTCTTC.

This clonotype has a count of ten or more. The V and J genes are TRBV24-1 and TRBJ1-2; D remains unclear. V was shortened by 1 base and J by 2 bases, with 7 bases between the two germline ends. This CDR3 is built from 14 residues. Germline lookup yields CDR1 KGHDR and CDR2 SFDVKD. The CDR3 DNA is TGTGCCACCAGTGATTTCGGGATCAACTATGGCTACACCTTC. Amino acid sequence: CATSDFGINYGYTF.

This clonotype was picked up many times. The chain couples TRBV5-1 to TRBJ1-1; 9 bases are a match to TRBD1. The CDR3 spans 17 residues. V shed 3 bases, J shed 1 base, and the junction held 10 bases outside the gene matches. Germline V gives CDR1 SGHRS, CDR2 YFSETQ. CDR3 DNA: TGCGCCAGCAGCTCGACCGGGACAGGGATTGGGAACACTGAAGCTTTCTTT. This encodes CASSSTGTGIGNTEAFF.

Ten or more counts support this clonotype. This sequence joins TRBV3-1 and TRBJ2-1; 12 bases are a match to TRBD2. V lost 6 bases to trimming and J lost 7 bases; unmatched junction nucleotides: 16. Germline lookup yields CDR1 LGHDT and CDR2 YNNKEL (reference sequence). The CDR3 loop spans 18 amino acids. CDR3 DNA sequence: TGTGCCAGCAGAAAATACAAGACTAGCGGGAGTGAGTGGAATGAGCAGTTCTTC. It is translated as CASRKYKTSGSEWNEQFF.

This clonotype was recorded a few times. V gene TRBV12-3 or TRBV12-4 combines with J gene TRBJ2-3; tentative D call: TRBD2 (5 bases). Between the trimmed V and J ends, which lost 9 bases and 4 bases, there was a span of 14 bases. This CDR3 region has 13 residues. The CDR3 nucleotides read TGTGCCAGTGGAGGTATAGGGCCAGATACGCAGTATTTT. Translated: CASGGIGPDTQYF.

This clonotype was detected many times. As DNA, the CDR3 is TGTGCCAGCAATCTAGGGGCGAACACTGAAGCTTTCTTT. Translation gives CASNLGANTEAFF. The rearrangement uses TRBV12-3 or TRBV12-4 and TRBJ1-1; perhaps TRBD1 as D (5 bases). The V gene lost 7 bases and the J gene lost 1 base, with 10 bases spanning the gap. CDR3 size: 13 residues.

This clonotype was seen at least ten times. V is TRBV20-1 and J is TRBJ1-4; a possible D gene is TRBD1 (5 bases). This CDR3 is 14 amino acids long. Germline CDR1 and CDR2: DFQATT and SNEGSKA (reference sequence). V shed 0 bases and J shed 7 bases, with 12 bases lying between them. The chain's CDR3 is CSARDPGPGEKLFF. In DNA, the CDR3 is TGCAGTGCTAGAGACCCAGGGCCGGGTGAAAAACTGTTTTTT.

This clonotype appeared many times. The chain uses TRBV3-1 and TRBJ2-5, with D perhaps matching TRBD2 (5 bases). V lost 0 bases to trimming and J lost 5 bases, with 13 bases between them. The CDR3 totals 15 residues. Germline CDR1 LGHDT, CDR2 YNNKEL (reference sequence). The CDR3 spells CASSQDPTEGETQYF. CDR3 bases: TGTGCCAGCAGCCAAGATCCGACTGAGGGCGAGACCCAGTACTTC.

The V and J genes are TRBV12-3 or TRBV12-4 and TRBJ2-3, with D perhaps given as TRBD1 or TRBD2 (5 bases each). V lost 10 bases, J lost 3 bases, and 20 bases lay in between. CDR3 length: 15 amino acids. In DNA form, the CDR3 reads TGTGCCAACCGAAGGGGACCCATAACAACAGATACGCAGTATTTT. This codes for CANRRGPITTDTQYF.